The rows below give T cell receptor beta chains drawn from one sample of a study of shared clonotypes between healthy human individuals. The table came from immunoSEQ multiplex PCR; TCRdb's copy has only in-frame clones and leaves some out. Of about 600,000 clones in the sample, around 80% were seen once. Sequencing input: PBMCs. The receptor source for this set is a woman aged 40 to 50 in good health. Some clones in this sample may be carry-over from other donors' samples. Each CDR3 is given with its conserved first and last residue.

v_call,j_call,cdr3_aa
TRBV5-1,TRBJ1-2,CASSPDRDLGYTF
TRBV15,TRBJ1-2,CATSRDYRVYGYTF
TRBV6-5,TRBJ2-7,CASSRRLAGAYEQYF
TRBV7-6,TRBJ2-5,CASSLGLAGKAWETQYF
TRBV6-1,TRBJ2-7,CASSGFHEQYF
TRBV2,TRBJ1-5,CASSEGQRGRPQHF
TRBV5-1,TRBJ2-5,CASAPTADQETQYF
TRBV4-1,TRBJ2-1,CASSQGTPASGRTYNEQFF
TRBV9,TRBJ2-3,CASSPGGRDPDTQYF
TRBV5-1,TRBJ1-2,CASSLAGGDGYTF
TRBV28,-,CASRGGTGSYEQYF
TRBV9,TRBJ2-1,CASSLTSGSGNEQFF
TRBV28,TRBJ1-2,CASRTTANYGYTF
TRBV7-7,TRBJ2-2,CASSYGQGEGSGKAWGRELFF
TRBV6-1,TRBJ1-5,CASSEAWGYNQPQHF
TRBV28,TRBJ2-1,CASSLTLEQFF
TRBV30,TRBJ1-1,CAWGTANTEAFF
TRBV5-6,TRBJ1-2,CASSPAVNYGYTF
TRBV30,TRBJ2-2,CACALGAGELFF
TRBV27,TRBJ1-1,CASSLSGGTEAFF
TRBV18,TRBJ2-1,CASSARDRVGEQFF
TRBV6-6,TRBJ2-2,CAMKGGSGGELFF
TRBV28,TRBJ1-5,CASTSDSNQPQHF
TRBV7-8,TRBJ2-5,CASSTTRGGRSIRETQYF
TRBV30,TRBJ1-5,CAWSESSNQPQHF
TRBV9,TRBJ1-2,CASSGSEPGQGTNGYTF
TRBV7-2,TRBJ2-7,CASSLGYYEQYF
TRBV15,TRBJ2-5,CATSQNLAGETQYF
TRBV11-2,TRBJ2-3,CASSSGTRDYWAQYF
TRBV27,TRBJ2-7,CASSFGAGARYEQYF
TRBV7-2,TRBJ2-5,CASSFWTSGRRTQYF
TRBV7-8,TRBJ2-4,CASSPNRGGNIQYF
TRBV27,TRBJ2-1,CASSSSGTSGVSYNEQFF
TRBV7-9,TRBJ1-4,CASSPRVNEKLFF
TRBV5-1,TRBJ2-5,CASSLGGRAGETQYF
TRBV4-2,TRBJ1-4,CASSQDFGGNEKLFF
TRBV4-3,TRBJ1-2,CASSHGDRGVYGYTF
TRBV9,TRBJ2-1,CASSVTGGRSYNEQFF
TRBV5-1,TRBJ2-5,CASSLWQGRETQYF
TRBV5-4,TRBJ2-7,CASSVDRGRGGYEQYF
TRBV28,TRBJ2-2,CASSLTGDSPSFF
TRBV19,TRBJ2-3,CASQRGVPTDTQYF
TRBV10-1,TRBJ2-5,CASSESSEQTQYF
TRBV27,TRBJ2-7,CASRPRTGTVRYEQYF
TRBV6-1,TRBJ2-7,CASSAGRGLYYEQYF
TRBV9,TRBJ1-1,CASSVMGENTEAFF
TRBV28,TRBJ1-1,CASGGQNTEAFF
TRBV27,TRBJ1-6,CASSLYNSPLHF
TRBV5-1,TRBJ2-1,CASSFQREGGEQFF
TRBV18,TRBJ1-5,CASSPGQGANQPQHF
TRBV28,TRBJ2-7,CASRSTGSSYEQYF
TRBV30,TRBJ1-6,CAWSGQGFSPLHF
TRBV7-8,TRBJ1-5,CASSSSSVMAQHF
TRBV4-1,TRBJ1-3,CASSLYSGQTGNTIYF
TRBV5-1,TRBJ2-7,CASSLVGKNYEQYF